This T cell receptor (beta chain) derives from a study of T cell responses to AZD1222 COVID-19 vaccine (dated by TCRdb to the early 2020s). For the study in its entirety: A total of roughly 240 trial participants underwent TCR sequencing, of whom some 210 received two doses of AZD1222 and around 25 received two doses of the MenACWY control vaccine. Trial participants were enrolled by age into 18-55, 56-69 and 70-plus year subgroups, with about 150, 28 and 57 TCR-sequenced participants respectively. Results the study describes overall, beyond this receptor: In the small 56-69-year group, the increase in depth fell short of significance, most likely because of low power. Spike-specific TCR breadth and depth rose significantly after two AZD1222 doses compared with day 0 and with MenACWY recipients. Because no day 14 peak-response samples were available, repertoires were characterized only after the peak T cell response. The vaccine-associated CD4 TCRs covered the entire spike protein, and the dominant responses fell in regions 160-218 and 743-854. Conclusions about previously exposed vaccinees are limited because only a handful of AZD1222 recipients were SARS-CoV-2 seropositive at baseline. Reportedly, almost half of the unique spike-specific TCRs recognized epitopes lying outside the regions that are mutated in the B.1.351 and B.1.1.7 variants. Most participants were white British and females outnumbered males, and the authors suggested that clonal diversity may have been underestimated.

Per the publication, the time point label means: baseline before first vaccination. Sample treatment or condition, as interpreted from the label and publication: meningococcal conjugate vaccine given as trial control. Samples from vaccinated people were obtained from the UK trials COV001 and COV002, which included a single-blind randomized controlled phase 2/3 trial of AZD1222 (ChAdOx1 nCoV-19) in healthy adults. For TCRbeta chain sequencing, PBMC samples were collected from trial participants at day 0 and at day 28 after the second dose. The CDR3 regions of human TCRbeta chains were analyzed by immunosequencing. The study's own analysis went as follows. TCRs in the repertoires were compared against a reference library of SARS-CoV-2-specific TCRs that had been generated with the MIRA antigen-specificity platform. Breadth was defined as the fraction of unique TCRs that were SARS-CoV-2-associated, and depth was defined as the fraction of total T cells that were SARS-CoV-2-associated. Using the MIRA data, each spike-specific TCR was mapped to the spike region that the TCR reacts to and placed in a CD4 or CD8 class. Log10-transformed breadth and depth values were compared by one-way ANOVA with Sidak's multiple comparisons tests. TCRdb took over this immuneACCESS table, retaining in-frame rearrangements with V and J assigned. Such tables are incomplete; in checked studies, under half of the missing clones stem from an unresolved V gene, and the remainder is unexplained. V and J calls and clone size are copied from that table; D and trimming were computed from the DNA. The sample table shows some 110,000 clones, and roughly 88% are seen once. The ten largest make up around 3.9% of the sample.

The germline V gene (reference sequence) specifies MNHEY as CDR1 and SMNVEV as CDR2. From cysteine to phenylalanine, the CDR3 is 13 amino acids long. Only CDR3 DNA is held: 39 bases, read in frame from base 1. After removal of 5 bases from V and 2 bases from J, the junction retains 2 bases not matched to a gene. Regarding this clone: No cognate antigen has been identified for it. It has no much larger one-base neighbor in the sample; base qualities were not kept.

Material: peripheral blood, obtained on day 0 of MenACWY control vaccination. This sequence was found in an adult in good health. The rearrangement combines TRBV27 with TRBJ2-5, and TRBD2 matches 7 of the central bases. The nucleotide sequence reads as follows: TGTGCCAGCAGTGAAGCGGGGCAAGAGACCCAGTACTTC. This translates into CASSEAGQETQYF.